The 13 T cell receptor beta chains in this list originate from one sample, sequenced in a study of blood T cell repertoires in COVID-19. Repertoires were generated with immunoSEQ multiplex PCR, while TCRdb's copy carries only in-frame clones and drops some. The sample consists of about 120,000 clones, approximately 87% of them appearing once. Sequencing was carried out using peripheral blood. These receptors originate from a man between 65 and 85 years old who had recovered from COVID-19.

V is TRBV25-1 and J is TRBJ2-6, with D hard to call. Germline V gives CDR1 MGHDK, CDR2 SYGVNS. The V end lost 1 base, the J end lost 0 bases, and 10 bases lay between the germline ends. This CDR3 has 17 amino acids. The CDR3 DNA sequence: TGTGCCAGCAGTGAATTCCCAGTTGTCTCTGGGGCCAACGTCCTGACTTTC. It codes for CASSEFPVVSGANVLTF.

V is TRBV28 and J is TRBJ2-3; 7 nucleotides match TRBD2. Per germline, CDR1 MDHEN and CDR2 SYDVKM. V lost 8 bases, J lost 4 bases, and 3 bases stayed unmatched. This CDR3 region has 12 residues. DNA of the CDR3: TGTGCCAGCGTCGGGAGGTCAGATACGCAGTATTTT. This translates into CASVGRSDTQYF.

This clone was detected only a few times. V and J are TRBV27 and TRBJ1-1; TRBD1 agrees at 11 bases. With 6 bases clipped from V and 4 bases from J, the junction kept 13 bases outside the gene matches. Germline lookup yields CDR1 MNHEY and CDR2 SMNVEV (reference sequence). This CDR3 contains 17 residues. In DNA, the CDR3 is TGTGCCAGCAGGTCAGTCTGGGACAGGGGGACGGGCACTGAAGCTTTCTTT. Translating gives CASRSVWDRGTGTEAFF.

This chain links TRBV2 with TRBJ1-2; TRBD1 is a possible D gene (6 bases). The V end was cut by 6 bases, the J end by 2 bases, with 16 bases between. Germline CDR1 SNHLY, CDR2 FYNNEI. There are 15 residues in the CDR3. Here the CDR3 reads CASSETGQRNYGYTF. CDR3 DNA: TGTGCCAGCAGCGAAACGGGACAAAGGAACTATGGCTACACCTTC.

This chain connects TRBV7-2 to TRBJ2-7; 11 bases line up with TRBD2. CDR1 and CDR2 (germline): SGHTA, FQGNSA. The CDR3 totals 15 residues. J was trimmed by 4 bases and V by 5 bases; bases with no gene match: 7. The CDR3 spells CASSVGTSGGYEQYF. The CDR3 DNA sequence: TGTGCCAGCAGCGTGGGTACTAGCGGGGGTTACGAGCAGTACTTC.

The chain has TRBV28 and TRBJ2-7, with 7 bases fitting TRBD1. The CDR3 covers 12 residues. Germline V gene data show CDR1 as MDHEN and CDR2 as SYDVKM. V gave up 10 bases and J gave up 6 bases; unmatched junction bases: 9. CDR3 in DNA: TGTGCCACCTATTACAGGGGATCCGAGCAGTACTTC. It translates to CATYYRGSEQYF.

This chain uses TRBV28 with TRBJ2-3; 8 nucleotides match TRBD2. Germline V gives CDR1 MDHEN, CDR2 SYDVKM. The CDR3 is 18 amino acids. V shed 3 bases and J 2 bases; nucleotides not matched to a gene: 13. In DNA form, the CDR3 reads TGTGCCAGCAGTTTTTACAGGACTAGCTCGATTTTCACAGATACGCAGTATTTT. As protein: CASSFYRTSSIFTDTQYF.

The gene calls are TRBV2 and TRBJ2-5, with 9 bases fitting TRBD2. Germline CDR1 SNHLY, CDR2 FYNNEI. After removal of 4 bases from V and 5 bases from J, the junction contained 5 bases not matched to a gene. The CDR3 contains 14 residues. The CDR3 DNA reads TGTGCCAGCAGTGTCCTAGCGGGACGGGAGACCCAGTACTTC. It codes for CASSVLAGRETQYF.

The chain has TRBV28 and TRBJ1-2, with unresolved D. The CDR3 covers 12 residues. Trimming took 2 bases from V and 6 from J, leaving 7 bases between them. Germline V gene sequence: CDR1 MDHEN, CDR2 SYDVKM. This CDR3 reads CASSLPRDGYTF. For the CDR3, the DNA is TGTGCCAGCAGTTTACCTCGTGATGGCTACACCTTC.

The chain's CDR3 is CASSKETSGSGDTQYF. CDR3 coding DNA: TGTGCCAGCAGCAAAGAGACTAGCGGGAGTGGAGATACGCAGTATTTT. The rearrangement uses TRBV21-1 and TRBJ2-3; TRBD2 reflects the table's D call only, with no check against the DNA. TRBV21-1 is a listed pseudogene. The CDR3 has 16 residues.

The chain uses TRBV5-1 and TRBJ1-6; no clear D. Per the germline V gene, CDR1 is SGHRS and CDR2 is YFSETQ. V was trimmed by 0 bases and J by 3 bases, leaving 19 bases between them. The CDR3 loop spans 19 amino acids. CDR3 loop: CASSLGLTTGVGYNSPLHF. CDR3 DNA sequence: TGCGCCAGCAGCTTGGGACTAACGACCGGTGTAGGCTATAATTCACCCCTCCACTTT.

This rearrangement joins TRBV5-4 to TRBJ1-2, with D perhaps TRBD1 (6 bases). V was pared by 0 bases and J by 7 bases, with 7 bases between. The CDR3 extends over 12 amino acids. Germline values: CDR1 SGHNT, CDR2 YYREEE (reference sequence). CDR3 sequence: CASSLGRGGYTF. CDR3 in DNA: TGTGCCAGCAGCTTGGGCAGGGGTGGCTACACCTTC.

J is TRBJ2-5 and V is TRBV28, with D possibly being TRBD2 (5 bases). Per the germline V gene, CDR1 is MDHEN and CDR2 is SYDVKM. The CDR3 consists of 13 residues. Trimming shortened V by 6 bases and J by 0 bases, and 8 bases separated the two germline ends. For the CDR3, the DNA is TGTGCCAGCAGCCGGGGTTACCAAGAGACCCAGTACTTC. Translation: CASSRGYQETQYF.